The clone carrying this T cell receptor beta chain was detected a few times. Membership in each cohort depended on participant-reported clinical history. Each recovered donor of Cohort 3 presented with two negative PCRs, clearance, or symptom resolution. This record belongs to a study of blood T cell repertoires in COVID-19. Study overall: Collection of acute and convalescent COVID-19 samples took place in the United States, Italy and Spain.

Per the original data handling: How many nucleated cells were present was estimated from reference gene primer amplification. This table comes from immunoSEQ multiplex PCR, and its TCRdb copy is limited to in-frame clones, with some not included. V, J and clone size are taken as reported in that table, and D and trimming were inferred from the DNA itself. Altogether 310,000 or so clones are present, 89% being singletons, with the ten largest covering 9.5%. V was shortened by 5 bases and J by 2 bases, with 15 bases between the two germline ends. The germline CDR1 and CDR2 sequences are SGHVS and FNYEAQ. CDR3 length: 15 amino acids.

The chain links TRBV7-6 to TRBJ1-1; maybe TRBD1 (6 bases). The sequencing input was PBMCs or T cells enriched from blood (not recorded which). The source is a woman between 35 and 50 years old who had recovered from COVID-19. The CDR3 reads CASSPYQGRNTEAFF. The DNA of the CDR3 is TGTGCCAGCAGCCCTTATCAGGGGAGAAACACTGAAGCTTTCTTT. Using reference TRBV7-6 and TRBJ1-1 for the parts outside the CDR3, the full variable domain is GAGVSQSPRYKVTKRGQDVALRCDPISGHVSLYWYRQALGQGPEFLTYFNYEAQQDKSGLPNDRFSAERPEGSISTLTIQRTEQRDSAMYRCASSPYQGRNTEAFFGQGTRLTVV.